The 10 T cell receptor beta chains listed next were all sequenced from one sample in a study of blood T cell repertoires in COVID-19. The data were produced by immunoSEQ multiplex PCR, yet TCRdb's version contains in-frame clones alone and is incomplete. Here the sample spans fewer than 200,000 clones, roughly 81% being singletons. Material: peripheral blood. Source of these receptors: a man aged 40-49 years who had recovered from COVID-19.

The CDR3 is CASSGSGTGGEKLFF. The CDR3 coding sequence is TGTGCCAGTAGTGGCTCCGGGACAGGGGGAGAAAAACTGTTTTTT. The chain recombines TRBV19 with TRBJ1-4, with TRBD1 identical over 11 bases. The CDR3 has 15 residues. V shed 5 bases, J shed 8 bases, and the junction held 7 bases outside the gene matches. The germline V gene encodes CDR1 LNHDA and CDR2 SQIVND (reference sequence). Variable domain in full (rest from reference TRBV19 and TRBJ1-4): DGGITQSPKYLFRKEGQNVTLSCEQNLNHDAMYWYRQDPGQGLRLIYYSQIVNDFQKGDIAEGYSVSREKKESFPLTVTSAQKNPTAFYLCASSGSGTGGEKLFFGSGTQLSVL.

V usage is TRBV11-3 and J usage is TRBJ2-3, with D possibly being TRBD1 (5 bases). Germline-derived CDR1 and CDR2 are SGHNT and YENEEA. V lost 5 bases and J lost 4, with 10 bases in between. CDR3 length equals 13 residues. DNA for the CDR3: TGTGCCAGCAGCCAAGGGGTCCCAGATACGCAGTATTTT. It yields the protein CASSQGVPDTQYF.

With respect to this clone: Other nucleotide sequences in the sample specify the same CDR3. The chain links TRBV27 to TRBJ1-2, with TRBD1 matching 7 bases. Losses at the gene ends were 6 bases for V and 5 bases for J; bases not matched to a gene: 6. The CDR3 is made up of 13 amino acids. Germline CDR1 and CDR2: MNHEY and SMNVEV (reference sequence). The CDR3 spells CASSPRQGYGYTF. The CDR3 nucleotides are TGTGCCAGCAGCCCGCGACAGGGTTATGGCTACACCTTC.

This sequence joins TRBV5-6 and TRBJ2-2, with TRBD1 matching 7 bases. Germline CDR1 is SGHDT and CDR2 is YYEEEE. Trimming removed 6 bases from V and 5 bases from J; junction bases left unmatched: 10. This CDR3 contains 15 residues. The CDR3 sequence: CASIKTGLFTGELFF. CDR3 bases: TGTGCCAGCATTAAGACAGGGTTATTTACCGGGGAGCTGTTTTTT.

V is TRBV7-2 and J is TRBJ1-2; weak D call: TRBD1 (5 bases). The CDR3 runs 14 residues. CDR1 SGHTA and CDR2 FQGNSA come from the germline V gene. Deletions cut 5 bases from V and 3 bases from J, with 13 bases between. The CDR3 nucleotides are TGTGCCAGCAGCGCCCGCGGGACGGACTATGGCTACACCTTC. This gives the protein CASSARGTDYGYTF.

The V gene is TRBV19, the J gene TRBJ1-1; TRBD1 is a possible D gene (6 bases). V was clipped by 0 bases and J by 1 base, with 6 bases between them. Germline loops: CDR1 LNHDA, CDR2 SQIVND (reference sequence). CDR3 length: 14 residues. CDR3 in DNA: TGTGCCAGTAGTATAGAGGGACAGAACACTGAAGCTTTCTTT. Amino acids: CASSIEGQNTEAFF.

There are a few counts of this clone. CDR3 region: CASSLGLAGGTDTQYF. In DNA form, the CDR3 reads TGTGCCAGCAGTTTAGGTCTAGCGGGAGGTACAGATACGCAGTATTTT. The chain uses TRBV28 and TRBJ2-3; 11 bases map to TRBD2. The CDR3 extends over 16 amino acids. J lost 3 bases, V lost 2 bases, and 4 bases had no gene match. Germline CDR1 reads MDHEN; CDR2 reads SYDVKM.

The chain uses TRBV6-5 and TRBJ2-2; 11 bases fit TRBD2. V shed 6 bases, J shed 4 bases, and the junction held 4 bases outside the gene matches. CDR1 and CDR2 (germline): MNHEY, SVGAGI. The CDR3 has 15 residues. The chain's CDR3 is CASRVTSGATGELFF. CDR3 bases: TGTGCCAGCAGGGTGACTAGCGGGGCCACCGGGGAGCTGTTTTTT.

The genes are TRBV7-3 and TRBJ2-5; a possible D gene is TRBD1 (5 bases). Looked up from germline, CDR1 is SGHTA and CDR2 is FQGTGA. The CDR3 runs to 14 residues. V shed 0 bases and J shed 2 bases, with 7 bases lying between them. CDR3 bases: TGTGCCAGCAGCTTAACAGCAGGGCAAGAGACCCAGTACTTC. This gives the protein CASSLTAGQETQYF.

This chain joins TRBV5-5 and TRBJ1-5; D may be TRBD1 (6 bases). CDR3 size: 12 residues. Germline CDR1 reads SGHKS; CDR2 reads YYEKEE (reference sequence). V dropped 4 bases and J dropped 6 bases, with 8 bases sitting between them. CDR3 in DNA: TGTGCCAGCAGCAGAGGGGGTCAGCCCCAGCATTTT. Translation: CASSRGGQPQHF.